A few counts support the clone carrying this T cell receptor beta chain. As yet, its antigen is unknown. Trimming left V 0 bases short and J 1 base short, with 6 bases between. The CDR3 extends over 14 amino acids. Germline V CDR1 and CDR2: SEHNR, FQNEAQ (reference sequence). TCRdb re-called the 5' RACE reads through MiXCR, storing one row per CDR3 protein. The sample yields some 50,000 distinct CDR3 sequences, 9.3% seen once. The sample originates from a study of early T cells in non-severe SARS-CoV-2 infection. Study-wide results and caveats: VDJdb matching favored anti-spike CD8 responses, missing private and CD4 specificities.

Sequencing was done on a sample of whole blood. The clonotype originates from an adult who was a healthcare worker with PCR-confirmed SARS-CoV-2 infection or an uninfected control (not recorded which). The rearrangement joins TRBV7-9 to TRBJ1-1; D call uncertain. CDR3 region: CASSLAPPNTEAFF. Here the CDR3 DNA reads TGTGCCAGCAGCTTAGCGCCGCCGAACACTGAAGCTTTCTTT.